This entry features one T cell receptor beta chain sequence. What it recognizes is unknown. The sample belongs to a study of shared clonotypes between healthy human individuals. About the research overall: Researchers assigned three CD4 naive, three CD4 memory, two CD8 naive and one CD8 memory plate to each donor.

Germline loops: CDR1 LGHNA, CDR2 YSLEER. The CDR3 is made up of 17 amino acids. V lost 0 bases and J lost 0, with 9 bases in between. Method: immunoSEQ multiplex PCR; TCRdb's copy keeps in-frame clones and lacks some. The table records some 2,100,000 clones, 90% to 95% of them present only once. Overall study results and limits: The genetic and exposure-history diversity represented was limited by few donors. The study found about 5% of naive CD4 clonotypes shared across several donors. Relative to clonotypes present in all four donors, those not shared had lower generation probabilities.

Naive CD8 cells lacked CD45RO and underwent positive selection for CCR7, leaving out terminally differentiated effector memory CD45RA+ cells. The sequenced sample consisted of naive CD8+ T cells from PBMCs. The TCR originated in a man in his late teens or twenties in good health. Some clones in this sample may be carry-over from other donors' samples. This chain connects TRBV4-3 to TRBJ2-6; no clear D gene. CDR3 protein: CASSQDPTASGANVLTF. CDR3 bases: TGCGCCAGCAGCCAAGATCCCACAGCCTCTGGGGCCAACGTCCTGACTTTC.